This TCR beta chain comes out of a study of blood T cell repertoires in COVID-19. As for the study in general: Samples of COVID-19 (acute and convalescent) were obtained from the United States, Italy and Spain.

The assay was immunoSEQ multiplex PCR, and TCRdb's table has in-frame clones only and misses some. The repertoire holds some 56,000 clones, roughly 84% seen once, with roughly 13% in the top ten. Per germline, CDR1 SGDLS and CDR2 YYNGEE. The CDR3 is 17 residues long. V lost 0 bases to trimming and J lost 6 bases; unmatched junction nucleotides: 13. The clonotype was recovered from a woman older than 75 with acute or convalescent COVID-19. Sequenced material: peripheral blood. The chain recombines TRBV9 with TRBJ1-2; 8 bases agree with TRBD1. The CDR3 bases are TGTGCCAGCAGCGTAGAGAGGACAGGGCCTTTTTTTCATGGCTACACCTTC. It yields the protein CASSVERTGPFFHGYTF.